This T cell receptor (beta chain) was profiled in a study of prognosis after radiotherapy for stage I lung cancer. Study-level information: Newly diagnosed primary stage I lung tumors were found in some 14 patients, while oligometastatic NSCLC after surgical resection of the primary tumor was found in five.

For this clonotype: A junction end diverges from the germline sequence, so it may reflect a read error.

Genomic DNA yielded TCR beta CDR3, amplified by two-round multiplex PCR. The first PCR round targeted every TRBV and TRBJ gene with specific primers. TCRdb re-analysed the multiplex PCR reads in MiXCR, keeping a single row per CDR3 protein. This repertoire shows 15,000 to 20,000 distinct CDR3 sequences, approximately 25% found once; its top ten account for around a fifth. Source: PBMCs, taken before or after stereotactic body radiation therapy (not recorded which). The sequence was obtained from a donor older than 45 with non-small cell lung cancer.

The CDR3 here is CASRFMRGTDMQYF. CDR3 DNA: TGTGCCAGCAGGTTCATGAGGGGCACAGATATGCAGTATTTT. The chain combines TRBV6-1 with TRBJ2-3; D may be TRBD1 or TRBD2 (5 bases each). Germline CDR1 and CDR2: MNHNS and SASEGT. The CDR3 totals 14 residues.